A selection of T cell receptor beta chains follows, all from one sample in a study of tumor-infiltrating lymphocytes in primary liver carcinoma. TCRdb analysed the multiplex PCR reads with MiXCR anew, one entry per CDR3 protein. This sample carries over 75,000 distinct CDR3 sequences, about 70% of them seen once, and the ten largest clones take 27%. The sample was tumor-adjacent normal liver tissue. These receptor sequences come from a man aged 35-49 years with primary liver carcinoma and hepatitis B virus infection. Each CDR3 is given with its conserved first and last residue. Part of the rows lack a size; the others show once, few, many or a class for expanded clones.

>TRBV5-1|TRBJ1-3|16|.
CASSLGGASSGNTIYF
>TRBV11-1|TRBJ2-7|12|.
CTSGGSAYERYF
>TRBV6-1|TRBJ2-7|12|.
CASDMADYEQYF
>TRBV4-1|TRBJ2-1|15|.
CGSSYPWGRTGEQLF
>TRBV6-5|TRBJ2-7|14|.
CASSYDGKVDKQYF
>TRBV19|TRBJ2-1|15|many
CASSPRTGSYDEQFF
>TRBV5-4|TRBJ2-5|15|.
CASSNMTWVGETQYF
>TRBV11-2|TRBJ2-7|15|.
CASSLCGTLPYEGYF
>TRBV11-2|TRBJ1-1|15|.
CASSLDRTPSTEALF
>TRBV6-1|TRBJ2-1|16|.
CASSDWLTGGNNEHFF
>TRBV10-2|TRBJ1-2|14|many
CASIGQFSNYGYTF
>TRBV29-1|TRBJ1-5|13|.
CSDRDNFNQPHHF
>TRBV11-1|TRBJ1-1|14|.
CAGSPGQTNTEAFF
>TRBV6-5|TRBJ2-1|16|.
CASSSGGLAGYNEPFF
>TRBV6-5|TRBJ2-6|14|.
CASSREAGSNILTF
>TRBV6-1|TRBJ2-7|15|.
CASSRPGKNRYEQYF
>TRBV11-2|TRBJ2-1|15|.
CVSSPGISERGEQFF
>TRBV29-1|TRBJ2-5|13|many
CSVRRDRVETQYF
>TRBV28|TRBJ2-1|15|few
CASCPTRGAYNEQFF
>TRBV11-2|TRBJ1-4|14|medium-sized
CASSFGQGVEKLFF
>TRBV12-3/TRBV12-4|TRBJ2-7|12|.
CASSHLLNEQYF
>TRBV10-3|TRBJ2-7|13|many
CAIGTALSYEQYF
>TRBV4-1|TRBJ2-7|14|.
CTSSQDLAGAAQYF
>TRBV21-1|TRBJ2-1|15|.
CASSKLANLGDEQFF
>TRBV5-6|TRBJ2-3|15|.
CASSSIGGPCDTQYF
>TRBV28|TRBJ2-7|16|once
CASSALEGTGVNEQYF
>TRBV7-9|TRBJ2-5|16|.
CASSSGLADLQETQYF
>TRBV6-9|TRBJ2-3|16|.
CASSNRQGDGADMQYF
>TRBV4-1|TRBJ1-1|17|.
CASTQNPSRAWSTEAFF
>TRBV6-5|TRBJ1-2|14|many
CASTATGPGDGYTF
>TRBV30|TRBJ2-1|15|few
CAWRLSGRINNEQFF
>TRBV10-3|TRBJ2-1|12|many
CAISEERGEQFF
>TRBV7-9|TRBJ2-3|15|.
CASSPSDGGTDAQYF
>TRBV29-1|TRBJ2-5|14|.
CRVAGTGSKETQYF
>TRBV18|TRBJ2-7|15|.
CASSALDRGPYEQYF
>TRBV7-9|TRBJ2-7|14|.
CASSSRDRGNEQYF
>TRBV6-5|TRBJ1-3|12|many
CASSTLGNTIYF